Below, 15 T cell receptor beta chains from the same sample are listed, as sequenced in a study of blood T cells in healthy people across ages. Combining a sample-barcoded 5' primer with a J-beta primer mix, a second PCR ran for about 7 to 11 cycles. TCRdb called the 5' RACE reads again in MiXCR, with one record for every CDR3 protein. The sample has approximately 810,000 distinct CDR3 sequences, 25% to 35% seen once; the top ten hold 15% to 20%. The sequenced material came from blood. Source of these receptors: a woman at least 80 years old in good health.

In its sample, this clonotype was seen many times. The chain joins TRBV5-1 to TRBJ2-2; D possibly matches TRBD1 or TRBD2 (5 bases each). V was trimmed by 4 bases and J by 2 bases, leaving 12 bases between them. Germline V gene data show CDR1 as SGHRS and CDR2 as YFSETQ. This CDR3 contains 15 residues. The CDR3 loop is CASSPRDPNTGELFF. The CDR3 nucleotides are TGCGCCAGCAGCCCCCGGGACCCCAACACCGGGGAGCTGTTTTTT.

This clonotype was recorded at least ten times. J is TRBJ2-7 and V is TRBV7-9, with a weak D call TRBD1 (6 bases). Germline CDR1 is SEHNR and CDR2 is FQNEAQ (reference sequence). The germline V and J ends were trimmed by 5 bases and 3 bases, with 14 bases remaining between them. This CDR3 contains 14 residues. The CDR3: CASSPGEQNYEQYF. The CDR3 DNA sequence: TGTGCCAGCAGCCCAGGGGAACAAAACTACGAGCAGTACTTC.

This clonotype showed up just a few times. V is TRBV4-1 and J is TRBJ2-5; a possible D gene is TRBD2 (6 bases). The ends were cut back, 1 base at V and 5 bases at J, with 14 bases in the middle. The CDR3 is made up of 15 amino acids. Germline assignment: CDR1 MGHRA and CDR2 YSYEKL. The CDR3 here is CASSQGGAGVETQYF. As DNA, the CDR3 is TGCGCCAGCAGCCAAGGCGGGGCAGGCGTGGAGACCCAGTACTTC.

V gene TRBV7-2 combines with J gene TRBJ2-2; D gene unclear. This CDR3 spans 11 amino acids. Germline CDR1 and CDR2: SGHTA and FQGNSA. Trimming left V 5 bases short and J 8 bases short, with 6 bases between. CDR3 residues: CASSPTGELFF. The CDR3 nucleotides are TGTGCCAGCAGCCCAACAGGGGAGCTGTTTTTT.

The genes are TRBV4-1 and TRBJ1-4, with 9 nucleotides matching TRBD1. Germline loops: CDR1 MGHRA, CDR2 YSYEKL. The CDR3 contains 17 residues. With 0 bases clipped from V and 4 bases from J, the junction kept 6 bases outside the gene matches. CDR3 bases: TGCGCCAGCAGCCAAGATCCGACAGGGGGTTTTAATGAAAAACTGTTTTTT. This translates into CASSQDPTGGFNEKLFF.

V gene TRBV5-8 combines with J gene TRBJ2-1, with D possibly TRBD2 on 5 matching bases. CDR3 length: 13 amino acids. From germline, CDR1 is SGHTS and CDR2 YDEGEE. V was pared by 1 base and J by 10 bases, with 12 bases between. CDR3: CASSLLLDWEQFF. The CDR3, as DNA: TGTGCCAGCAGCTTGCTTCTGGACTGGGAGCAGTTCTTC.

To note about this clonotype: Just one base apart from a much larger clone, this may be a read error. The V gene is TRBV2, the J gene TRBJ2-4; maybe TRBD2 (7 bases). The last part of the DNA fits TRBJ2-5 better; the J call may be wrong. The CDR3 consists of 15 residues. The germline gives CDR1 SNHLY, CDR2 FYNNEI. The CDR3 nucleotides are TGTGCCAGCTCCAAAGGGGGGGTCACCCGAGAGACCCAGTACTTC. The encoded protein is CASSKGGVTRETQYF.

In this sample, this clonotype turned up many times. J is TRBJ2-7 and V is TRBV6-5, with D unclear. The germline CDR1 and CDR2 sequences are MNHEY and SVGAGI. This CDR3 spans 13 amino acids. The germline V and J ends were trimmed by 6 bases and 2 bases, with 11 bases remaining between them. The CDR3 region has the DNA TGTGCCAGCAGCCGGTCCGGAGCCTACGAGCAGTACTTC. Encoded protein: CASSRSGAYEQYF.

The J gene is TRBJ1-1, the V gene TRBV5-1, with D maybe TRBD1 (5 bases). CDR3 length: 14 amino acids. V lost 2 bases and J lost 1, with 9 bases in between. Germline CDR1 and CDR2: SGHRS and YFSETQ. CDR3 loop: CASSFHGANTEAFF. DNA of the CDR3: TGCGCCAGCAGCTTTCATGGGGCGAACACTGAAGCTTTCTTT.

The sample holds a few counts of this clonotype. The chain recombines TRBV28 with TRBJ1-5; 7 positions match TRBD1. The CDR3 extends over 15 amino acids. With 8 bases clipped from V and 5 bases from J, the junction kept 12 bases outside the gene matches. Looked up from germline, CDR1 is MDHEN and CDR2 is SYDVKM. The CDR3: CASRGGGIVDQPQHF. CDR3 nucleotide sequence: TGTGCCAGCCGAGGAGGGGGCATTGTCGATCAGCCCCAGCATTTT.

This clonotype was counted between two and nine times. The rearrangement joins TRBV20-1 to TRBJ2-5; D may be TRBD1 or TRBD2 (5 bases each). The V gene's germline CDR1 is DFQATT and CDR2 SNEGSKA (reference sequence). V dropped 5 bases and J dropped 3 bases, with 19 bases sitting between them. The CDR3 is 15 residues long. Here the CDR3 reads CSAGVYGTHEETQYF. The CDR3, as DNA: TGCAGTGCTGGCGTTTACGGGACGCATGAAGAGACCCAGTACTTC.

The chain carries TRBV12-3 or TRBV12-4 and TRBJ2-4; D might be TRBD2 (6 bases). V lost 3 bases, J lost 13 bases, and 13 bases lay in between. The CDR3 has 12 amino acids. The CDR3 region has the DNA TGTGCCAGCAGTTTCGGCAGTCGGGAGCAGTACTTC. It encodes CASSFGSREQYF.

Many counts were recorded for this clonotype. This chain joins TRBV28 and TRBJ1-2; D ambiguous. Germline V CDR1 and CDR2: MDHEN, SYDVKM. CDR3 size: 14 residues. Trimming removed 2 bases at V and 12 bases at J, with 19 bases between. DNA for the CDR3: TGTGCCAGCAGTTTAGGGCCCCCTCGGCAGGTCGACACCTTC. Translation: CASSLGPPRQVDTF.

Note on this clonotype: Possible read error: a much larger clone is one base away. The chain is built from TRBV24-1 and TRBJ2-3; D gene uncertain. Germline V gene data show CDR1 as KGHDR and CDR2 as SFDVKD. The CDR3 has 13 residues. In DNA form, the CDR3 reads TGTGCCACCATGTACGGTTACACAGATATGCAGTATTTT. It codes for CATMYGYTDMQYF.

This clonotype was recorded a few times. This chain links TRBV5-5 with TRBJ2-5; 11 nucleotides line up with TRBD1. Germline CDR1 reads SGHKS; CDR2 reads YYEKEE (reference sequence). The length of the CDR3 is 16 residues. The V segment lost 9 bases and the J segment 5 bases; nucleotides outside the gene matches: 15. As DNA, the CDR3 is TGTGCCACCGCTCAGATCTGGACAGGGGGCGGTGAGACCCAGTACTTC. Translation gives CATAQIWTGGGETQYF.